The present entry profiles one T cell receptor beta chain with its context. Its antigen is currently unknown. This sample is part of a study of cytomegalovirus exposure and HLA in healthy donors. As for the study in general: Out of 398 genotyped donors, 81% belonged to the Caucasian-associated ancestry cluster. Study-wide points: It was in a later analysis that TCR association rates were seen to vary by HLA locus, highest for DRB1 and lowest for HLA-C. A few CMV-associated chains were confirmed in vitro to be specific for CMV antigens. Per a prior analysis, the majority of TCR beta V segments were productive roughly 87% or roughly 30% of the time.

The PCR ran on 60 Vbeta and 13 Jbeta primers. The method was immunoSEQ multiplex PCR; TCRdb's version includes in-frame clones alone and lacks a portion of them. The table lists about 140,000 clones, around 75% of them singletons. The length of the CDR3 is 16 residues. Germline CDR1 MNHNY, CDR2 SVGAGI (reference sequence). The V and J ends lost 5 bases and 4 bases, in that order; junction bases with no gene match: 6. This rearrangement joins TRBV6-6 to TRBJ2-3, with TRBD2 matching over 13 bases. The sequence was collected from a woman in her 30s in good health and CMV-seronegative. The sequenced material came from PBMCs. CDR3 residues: CASSTRTSGSADTQYF. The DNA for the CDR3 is TGTGCCAGCAGTACGCGGACTAGCGGGAGCGCAGATACGCAGTATTTT.